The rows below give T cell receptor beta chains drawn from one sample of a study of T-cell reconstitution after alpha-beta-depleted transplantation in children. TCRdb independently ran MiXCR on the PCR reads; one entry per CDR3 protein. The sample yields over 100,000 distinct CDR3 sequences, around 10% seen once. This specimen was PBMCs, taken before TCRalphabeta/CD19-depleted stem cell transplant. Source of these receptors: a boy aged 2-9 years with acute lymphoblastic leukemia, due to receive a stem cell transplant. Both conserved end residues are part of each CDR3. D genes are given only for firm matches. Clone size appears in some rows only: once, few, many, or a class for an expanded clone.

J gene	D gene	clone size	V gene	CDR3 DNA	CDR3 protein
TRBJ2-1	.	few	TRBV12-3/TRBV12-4	TGTGCCAGCAGTTTTACCCACGGTGAGCAGTTCTTC	CASSFTHGEQFF
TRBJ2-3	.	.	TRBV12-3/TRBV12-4	TGTGCCAGCCGGACCCCTTGGGTAGACACAGATACGCAGTATTTT	CASRTPWVDTDTQYF
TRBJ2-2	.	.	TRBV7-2	TGTGCCAGCAGCTTAGTTTCCGACTCCGGGGAGCTGTTTTTT	CASSLVSDSGELFF
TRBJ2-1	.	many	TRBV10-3	TGTGCCATCAGTACCGGGAGCTCCTACAATGAGCAGTTCTTC	CAISTGSSYNEQFF
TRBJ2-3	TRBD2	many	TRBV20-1	TGCAGTGCTTTTGGCCCCGTGCGGGAGAAGACAGATACGCAGTATTTT	CSAFGPVREKTDTQYF
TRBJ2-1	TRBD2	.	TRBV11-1	TGTGCCAGCAGCACAACCGGGACTAGCGGGAGATCCAACAATGAGCAGTTCTTC	CASSTTGTSGRSNNEQFF
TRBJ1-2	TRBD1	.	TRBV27	TGTGCCAGCAGAGTGGTCGGGACAGGGATCGTCTATGGCTACACCTTC	CASRVVGTGIVYGYTF
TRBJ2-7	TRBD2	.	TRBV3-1	TGTGCCAGCAGCCAAGGACTAGCGGGAAAGGACGAGCAGTACTTC	CASSQGLAGKDEQYF
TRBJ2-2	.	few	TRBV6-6	TGTGCCAGCAGTCCTCATTTGGACAGTTCCACCGGGGAGCTGTTTTTT	CASSPHLDSSTGELFF
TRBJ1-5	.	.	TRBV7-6	TGTGCCAGCAGCTTAGGGACAGCCCAGCCCCAGCATTTT	CASSLGTAQPQHF
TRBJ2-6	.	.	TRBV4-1	TGCGCCAGCAGCCAGAGCTCTGGGGCCAACGTCCTGACTTTC	CASSQSSGANVLTF
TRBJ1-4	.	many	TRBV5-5	TGTGCCAGCAGCAGACAAGGGGAAAAACTGTTTTTT	CASSRQGEKLFF
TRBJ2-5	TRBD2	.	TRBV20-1	TGCAGTGCTAGAGTACGGGAGGGCCGCGAGACCCAGTACTTC	CSARVREGRETQYF
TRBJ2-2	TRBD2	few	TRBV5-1	TGCGCCAGCAGCTGGGGCGGGAGATCCGGGGAGCTGTTTTTT	CASSWGGRSGELFF
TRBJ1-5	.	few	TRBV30	TGTGCCTGTAAGGGTTATAGCAATCAGCCCCAGCATTTT	CACKGYSNQPQHF
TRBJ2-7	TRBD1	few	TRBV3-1	TGTGCCAGCAGCCAAGGGGACAGGCTTTTCGAGCAGTACTTC	CASSQGDRLFEQYF
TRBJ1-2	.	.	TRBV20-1	TGCAGTGCTAGCTTTTGGGCACTCGACTATGGCTACACCTTC	CSASFWALDYGYTF
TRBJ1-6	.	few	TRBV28	TGTGCCAGCAGTCCCCCGGGGGATTCACCCCTCCACTTT	CASSPPGDSPLHF
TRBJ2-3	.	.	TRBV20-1	TGCAGTGCTAGACCTCCGTACGGGAGAGGGGCCACAGATACGCAGTATTTT	CSARPPYGRGATDTQYF
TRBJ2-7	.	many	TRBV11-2	TGTGCCAGCAGCTTATCCCAATGGACAACCTACGAGCAGTACTTC	CASSLSQWTTYEQYF
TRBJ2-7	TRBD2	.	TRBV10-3	TGTGCCATCAGACTAGCGGGAGGGCCCGAGCAGTACTTC	CAIRLAGGPEQYF
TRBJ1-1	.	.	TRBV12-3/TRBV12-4	TGTGCCAGCAGTTTTCGGCAGGGCCGAGCTTTCTTT	CASSFRQGRAFF
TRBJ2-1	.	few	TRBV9	TGTGCCAGCAGCGTAGTGGGGGGTCGATTTCAGTTCTTC	CASSVVGGRFQFF
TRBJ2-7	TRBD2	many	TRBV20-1	TGCAGTGCTCTTGCGGCGGGAGTTGGGTACGAGCAGTACTTC	CSALAAGVGYEQYF
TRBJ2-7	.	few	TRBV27	TGTGCCAGCGCGGGGTTTAAGGGATACGAGCAGTACTTC	CASAGFKGYEQYF
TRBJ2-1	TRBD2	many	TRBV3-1	TGTGCCAGCAGCCAAGGCCTAGCGGGAGACCGTATCTTC	CASSQGLAGDRIF
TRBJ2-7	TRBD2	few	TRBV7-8	TGTGCCAGCAGCCCCAACCCAGTAGCGGGAGGGCCATTTGAGCAGTACTTC	CASSPNPVAGGPFEQYF
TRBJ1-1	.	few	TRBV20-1	TGCAGTGCTAGTTTGGCCTCGACAATTTTGAACACTGAAGCTTTCTTT	CSASLASTILNTEAFF
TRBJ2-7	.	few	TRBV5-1	TGCGCCAGCAGCTTGGAATCCGGGTCGCCCTACGAGCAGTACTTC	CASSLESGSPYEQYF
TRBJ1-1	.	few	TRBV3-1	TGTGCCAGCAGCCAAAGTCGTGTAGGAGTGAACACTGAAGCTTTCTTT	CASSQSRVGVNTEAFF
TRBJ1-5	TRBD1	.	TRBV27	TGTGCCAGCAGTTCCTCGACAGGGGGCGGCAATCAGCCCCAGCATTTT	CASSSSTGGGNQPQHF
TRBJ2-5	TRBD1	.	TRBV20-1	TGCAGTGCTAGACGGGGACAGAACCAAGAGACCCAGTACTTC	CSARRGQNQETQYF
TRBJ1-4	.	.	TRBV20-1	TGCAGTGCTAGAGGTCAGCCTAATGAAAAACTGTTTTTT	CSARGQPNEKLFF
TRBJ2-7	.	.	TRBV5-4	TGTGCCAGCGGAGCAGGGGACATTACTGCCTACGAGCAGTACTTC	CASGAGDITAYEQYF
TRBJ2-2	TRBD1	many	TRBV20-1	TGCAGTGCTTCAGAGGGGGCTAACGGGGAGCTGTTTTTT	CSASEGANGELFF
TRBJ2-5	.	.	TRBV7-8	TGTGCCAGCAGCTCTCTTAGCGGACAAGAGACCCAGTACTTC	CASSSLSGQETQYF
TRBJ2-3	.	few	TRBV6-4	TGTGCCAGCAGTGACGGGGGACGAGACACAGATACGCAGTATTTT	CASSDGGRDTDTQYF
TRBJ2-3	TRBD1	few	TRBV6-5	TGTGCCAGCAGTTCCTCCGGGACAGGATTAGTTAGCACAGATACGCAGTATTTT	CASSSSGTGLVSTDTQYF
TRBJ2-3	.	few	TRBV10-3	TGTGCCATCAGTTGGCGAACAGCTATCACAGATACGCAGTATTTT	CAISWRTAITDTQYF
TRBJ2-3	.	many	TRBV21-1	TGTGCCAGCAGCAAAGGGGAGGGGGCATTAGATACGCAGTATTTT	CASSKGEGALDTQYF
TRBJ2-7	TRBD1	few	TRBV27	TGTGCCAGCAGTCGGACAGGGGCCTCCTACGAGCAGTACTTC	CASSRTGASYEQYF